Here is one TCR beta chain with its context. Germline V gene lookup returns CDR1 SGDLS and CDR2 YYNGEE. After removal of 0 bases from V and 5 bases from J, the junction contained 1 base not matched to a gene. The CDR3 has 15 amino acids. With random hexamers, about 0.5 to 1 ug RNA was reverse transcribed. MiXCR, run by TCRdb on the immunoSEQ multiplex PCR reads, gives a single entry per CDR3 protein. This table holds hundreds of thousands of distinct CDR3 sequences, around 91% found once. The data are from a study of CD8 T cells in Susac syndrome. Specimen: CD8+ T cells from PBMCs. This TCR came from a human donor with multiple sclerosis. The chain carries TRBV9 and TRBJ2-2; 10 nucleotides match TRBD1. CDR3 sequence: CASSVEGQGTGELFF. The CDR3 bases are TGTGCCAGCAGCGTAGAGGGACAGGGGACCGGGGAGCTGTTTTTT.